The rows below give T cell receptor beta chains drawn from one sample of a study of T cell changes during pregnancy in multiple sclerosis. Profiled with immunoSEQ multiplex PCR; TCRdb holds only in-frame clones, not every one. The data contain about 75,000 clones, 80% to 95% of them singletons. The source was CD4+ T cells from peripheral blood mononuclear cells, collected before pregnancy. The receptors here all came from a female donor with multiple sclerosis, enrolled in a pregnancy study. Each CDR3 is given with its conserved first and last residue. The D gene is left open where the match is weak. Size is stated for part of the rows, as once, few or many counts, or as a class when the clone is expanded.

D	size	V	J	CDR3	DNA
-	-	TRBV5-1	TRBJ1-1	CASSGRVRDTEAFF	TGCGCCAGCAGCGGCAGGGTAAGGGACACTGAAGCTTTCTTT
TRBD1	-	TRBV5-4	TRBJ2-7	CASRPGQGISDEQYF	TGTGCCAGCAGACCCGGACAGGGGATCTCCGACGAGCAGTACTTC
-	-	TRBV7-3	TRBJ1-6	CASSPHRDLNSPLHF	TGTGCCAGCAGCCCGCACCGGGACTTAAATTCACCCCTCCACTTT
-	-	TRBV27	TRBJ2-2	CASSSRGGRGELFF	TGTGCCAGCAGTAGCCGGGGTGGACGGGGGGAGCTGTTTTTT
TRBD2	-	TRBV2	TRBJ2-1	CASSPGTSGSYNEQFF	TGTGCCAGCAGTCCCGGGACTAGCGGCTCCTACAATGAGCAGTTCTTC
-	once	TRBV5-1	TRBJ2-1	CASSLEGGQYNEQFF	TGCGCCAGCAGCTTGGAAGGTGGACAGTACAATGAGCAGTTCTTC
-	-	TRBV7-3	TRBJ1-2	CASSLTSTGGKSYTF	TGTGCCAGCAGCTTAACCTCGACTGGGGGGAAGAGCTACACCTTC
-	-	TRBV5-1	TRBJ2-6	CASSFGQGANVLTF	TGCGCCAGCAGCTTCGGACAGGGGGCCAACGTCCTGACTTTC
-	-	TRBV7-9	TRBJ2-2	CASSLKGATGELFF	TGTGCCAGCAGCTTAAAAGGGGCCACCGGGGAGCTGTTTTTT
-	few	TRBV21-1	TRBJ1-5	CASSRGRYFNQPQHF	TGTGCCAGCAGCAGAGGAAGGTACTTTAATCAGCCCCAGCATTTT
-	-	TRBV15	TRBJ2-7	CATSRDHPYEQYF	TGTGCCACCAGCAGAGATCATCCCTACGAGCAGTACTTC
-	-	TRBV15	TRBJ2-5	CATLARTARGETQYF	TGTGCCACCCTAGCCAGGACGGCCCGAGGGGAGACCCAGTACTTC
TRBD1	-	TRBV5-4	TRBJ2-7	CASSRRDRGVGQYF	TGTGCCAGCAGCAGACGGGACAGGGGTGTTGGGCAGTACTTC
-	-	TRBV5-1	TRBJ1-2	CASSLRGGTYGYTF	TGCGCCAGCAGTTTGAGGGGGGGAACCTATGGCTACACCTTC
TRBD1	-	TRBV27	TRBJ2-7	CASSSGQGPHREQYF	TGTGCCAGCAGTTCGGGACAGGGGCCGCACCGAGAGCAGTACTTC
TRBD1	-	TRBV5-4	TRBJ1-2	CASSSTGGSGYGYTF	TGTGCCAGCAGCTCCACAGGGGGCTCAGGCTATGGCTACACCTTC
TRBD2	-	TRBV18	TRBJ2-7	CASSSTSGSYEQYF	TGTGCCAGCTCGTCTACTAGCGGGAGTTACGAGCAGTACTTC
-	once	TRBV7-3	TRBJ1-1	CASSQLGTSTEAFF	TGTGCCAGCAGCCAATTGGGGACATCCACTGAAGCTTTCTTT
TRBD1	-	TRBV2	TRBJ1-5	CASSVPGGRPQHF	TGTGCCAGCAGTGTCCCAGGGGGCCGGCCCCAGCATTTT
TRBD1	-	TRBV7-6	TRBJ1-1	CASSPYNSGGTEAFF	TGTGCCAGCAGCCCCTACAATTCAGGGGGCACTGAAGCTTTCTTT
-	few	TRBV19	TRBJ1-1	CASNPDPSGEAFF	TGTGCCAGTAACCCTGACCCATCAGGAGAAGCTTTCTTT
-	-	TRBV7-2	TRBJ2-1	CASSRDNSYNEQFF	TGTGCCAGCAGTCGGGACAACTCCTACAATGAGCAGTTCTTC
-	-	TRBV9	TRBJ2-7	CASSEGSSYEQYF	TGTGCCAGCAGCGAAGGGAGCTCCTACGAGCAGTACTTC
-	once	TRBV29-1	TRBJ2-5	CSVWAEQETQYF	TGCAGCGTTTGGGCAGAACAAGAGACCCAGTACTTC
-	-	TRBV30	TRBJ2-6	CAWGSGLSGANVLTF	TGTGCCTGGGGTTCCGGACTTTCTGGGGCCAACGTCCTGACTTTC
TRBD1	-	TRBV15	TRBJ1-5	CATGRDRGFLQPQHF	TGTGCCACCGGCCGGGACAGGGGCTTTCTTCAGCCCCAGCATTTT
TRBD2	once	TRBV7-6	TRBJ2-7	CASSLGTSGSYEQYF	TGTGCCAGCAGCTTAGGGACTAGCGGGAGCTACGAGCAGTACTTC
TRBD2	once	TRBV29-1	TRBJ2-7	CSVATLAESIYEQYF	TGCAGCGTAGCAACTCTAGCGGAGTCTATCTACGAGCAGTACTTC
-	-	TRBV7-2	TRBJ1-5	CASSLGVNQPQHF	TGTGCCAGCAGCTTAGGAGTCAATCAGCCCCAGCATTTT
TRBD1	-	TRBV14	TRBJ1-1	CASSSQDRATEAFF	TGTGCCAGCAGCTCCCAGGACAGGGCCACTGAAGCTTTCTTT
-	-	TRBV10-3	TRBJ2-7	CAIRDIAYEQYF	TGTGCCATCAGGGACATCGCCTACGAGCAGTACTTC
-	-	TRBV4-3	TRBJ1-2	CASSQGRSYTF	TGCGCCAGCAGCCAAGGGAGGAGCTACACCTTC
TRBD1	-	TRBV28	TRBJ1-1	CASRKGARNTEAFF	TGTGCCAGCAGGAAGGGGGCTAGGAACACTGAAGCTTTCTTT
-	-	TRBV4-3	TRBJ2-3	CASSRLTASTDTQYF	TGCGCCAGCAGCCGACTGACAGCTAGCACAGATACGCAGTATTTT
-	-	TRBV6-6	TRBJ1-2	CASEDRNLNYGYTF	TGTGCCAGTGAAGACAGGAACCTTAACTATGGCTACACCTTC
TRBD2	once	TRBV5-1	TRBJ2-5	CASSFSGSWETQYF	TGCGCCAGCAGCTTTAGCGGGAGTTGGGAGACCCAGTACTTC
-	-	TRBV5-6	TRBJ1-2	CASSSVFSAGVRDYGYTF	TGTGCCAGCAGCTCCGTATTCAGTGCGGGAGTCAGGGACTATGGCTACACCTTC
TRBD1	-	TRBV7-7	TRBJ2-1	CASSLGTGTYNEQFF	TGTGCTAGCAGCTTAGGGACAGGGACCTACAATGAGCAGTTCTTC
TRBD1	-	TRBV9	TRBJ2-2	CASKPDRGRSGELFF	TGTGCCAGCAAGCCGGACAGGGGACGTTCCGGGGAGCTGTTTTTT
TRBD2	-	TRBV5-4	TRBJ2-7	CASSLSGRDYEQYF	TGTGCCAGCAGTCTTAGCGGGAGGGACTACGAGCAGTACTTC
-	-	TRBV2	TRBJ1-3	CASSARTGSGNTIYF	TGTGCCAGCAGTGCTAGAACCGGCTCTGGAAACACCATATATTTT